This T cell receptor (beta chain) originates from a study of cytomegalovirus exposure and HLA in healthy donors (dated by TCRdb to 2017 to 2019). Looking at the study overall: An earlier analysis of roughly 630 of the donors reported 250 to 300 Gb of sequence data and about 100 million unique TCR beta sequences from 150 million to 200 million T cells. An early release covering some 640 HLA-typed donors comprised 250 to 350 gigabases of sequencing data and tens of millions of unique TCR sequences. Of the roughly 430 genotyped donors, about 80% fell in the genetic ancestry cluster associated with self-reported Caucasian donors. The study was designed to test whether signatures of past pathogen exposure could be identified by cataloging public T cell receptors. Using immunosequencing, the study profiled T cell repertoires from about 650 subjects and related those repertoires to cytomegalovirus serostatus. Along with the approximately 650-subject first cohort, a separate validation cohort of roughly 110 different subjects was used. High-throughput TCR immunosequencing, statistical association of individual TCRs with disease status, and machine learning were combined to predict cytomegalovirus infection status. In a later analysis, previously published TCR beta repertoires from some 640 donors were re-analyzed and high-resolution HLA genotyping was added so that TCR occurrence patterns could be studied. The later analysis used no new phenotypic data to find candidate immune exposures, relying instead on TCR beta sequences and their occurrence across donors. An earlier analysis of approximately 580 of the donors used high-throughput TCR beta sequencing to judge whether each TCR beta V gene segment behaved as functional or pseudogenic. Alongside the repertoire data, information on donor age, sex, ethnicity and CMV serostatus was compiled. A later genetic analysis used genome-wide SNP genotypes for about 65% of the 666 donors, treating that subset as a discovery cohort. All discovery cohort repertoires had been generated on a single sequencing platform. HLA typing covered class I and class II loci at four-digit resolution. The number of typed donors differed by locus: 629-630 for A, B, C, DRB1 and DQB1; some 500 for DQA1; 606 for DPA1; and some 450 for DPB1. Five DR-DQ haplotypes were treated as single units for association and clustering because of strong linkage in the cohort. Across approximately 420 genotyped donors of the cohort, an average of roughly 200,000 unique TCR beta nucleotide sequences per donor were sequenced, and 15% to 20% of those sequences were non-productive.

The cohort consisted of hundreds of healthy bone marrow donors. At the time of sampling, every cohort member was nominally healthy, though immune exposures that went unrecorded were likely present. The donor was CMV seropositive and was included in the group of 290 or so seropositive cohort members. A peripheral blood sample was provided by each donor, and peripheral blood mononuclear cells were used for TCR beta sequencing. Genomic DNA extraction from the blood cell samples was performed with the Qiagen DNeasy Blood Extraction Kit. Libraries came from the immunoSEQ multiplex PCR assay. For the multiplex PCR, a mixture combining 60 forward primers for TCR Vbeta segments and 13 reverse primers for TCR Jbeta segments was used. The CDR3 region of rearranged TCR beta genes was amplified from genomic DNA with a multiplex PCR assay. Amplified TCR beta libraries were sequenced as 87-base-pair reads on the Illumina HiSeq System. Processing in the source paper ran as follows. In a later analysis, approximately 74 million unique TCR beta chains were counted across the 650 to 750 repertoires, and approximately 11 million of these chains were shared by at least two donors. Raw reads were error-corrected and collapsed into unique sequences with a nearest-neighbor algorithm that merged closely related sequences to remove PCR and sequencing errors. To assign V, D and J gene segments, CDR3 sequences were aligned to IMGT reference sequences. For a sequence to be retained, a match of at least six nucleotides was required to both a V gene segment and a J gene segment. A rearrangement was called productive if the CDR3 had no stop codons and remained in frame with V and J, and every other rearrangement was called non-productive. Following IMGT convention, CDR3 was defined as the stretch from the second conserved V-encoded cysteine to the conserved J-encoded phenylalanine. In an earlier analysis of some 550 of the donors, sequences lacking an unambiguous match to a single V gene segment were excluded. In an earlier analysis of 587 of the donors, a V segment was called functional when productive rearrangements were above 56.7%, and segregating when the standard deviation between donors exceeded 5%. To diagnose cytomegalovirus status from the catalog of TCR beta chain sequences, a statistical classification framework was built. In a later analysis, TCR nucleotide sequences were compared against IMGT/GENE-DB human TR gene sequences so that V and J genes could be assigned. Using the TCRdist pipeline, a later analysis assigned CDR3 sequences along with most-parsimonious VDJ recombination scenarios. A later analysis defined each TCR beta chain by its CDR3 amino acid sequence plus V-gene family, and excluded reads lacking a unique V-gene family. A later analysis removed several hundred highly shared, low-generation-probability nucleotide sequences to deal with suspected cross-contamination and a sequencing artifact. In a later analysis, a clonal expansion index for each public chain was calculated from normalized within-repertoire ranks of inferred template counts. A later analysis computed generation probabilities with a VDJ recombination model fitted to out-of-frame rearrangements, and checked the results against IGoR. In a later analysis, hypergeometric tests were used to score TCR-TCR, TCR-HLA and TCR-CMV co-occurrence, with a repertoire-size bias correction applied to TCR pairs. To estimate false discovery rates, a later analysis permuted the HLA or CMV assignments 20 times. A later analysis grouped co-occurring TCRs with DBSCAN, adding TCRdist sequence similarity when clustering within HLA-allele-positive subsets. Repertoires with fewer than 30,000 or more than 120,000 public chains were left out of co-occurrence clustering, as were several repertoires with anomalous nucleotide sharing. TCRdb re-hosts the immuneACCESS table, in-frame sequences only. Its copies lack some clones; in the studies checked, an unresolved V gene accounts for under half of them, and the cause for the rest is not known. The V and J calls and clone size were taken over from that table, and D and trimming were inferred from the DNA. The sample yields 90,000 to 130,000 clones; 65% to 80% were counted once. The top ten clones comprise 5.5% to 7% of the sample.

A remark on this clone: Its antigen is not yet known. Base qualities are missing; no much larger clone stands one base away.

Study-wide findings and limitations: The classifier was reported to diagnose cytomegalovirus status with high specificity and sensitivity in both the original cohort and the validation cohort. Because HLA typing was missing for some donors at each locus, association tests included only the typed subset. A total of 150 to 200 TCR beta chains were listed by the study as associated with cytomegalovirus. A further reported finding was that TCR beta sequences accurately predicted the HLA-A and HLA-B alleles for most subjects in the first cohort. When HLA alleles, especially DR and DQ, strongly co-occurred, TCR associations were difficult to assign to individual alleles. Only TCR beta chains were sequenced in this cohort, and the absence of alpha or paired-chain data limited detectable features. In a later analysis, several top co-occurrence clusters were reported to appear linked to parvovirus B19, influenza, CMV and Epstein-Barr virus. A later analysis found that HLA-associated TCR beta chains were more clonally expanded and had lower generation probabilities than equally common non-associated chains. In a later analysis, the rate of TCR association differed among HLA loci, with DRB1 alleles having the most associated TCRs and HLA-C alleles having the fewest. A group of highly shared sequence variants was considered likely to be a technical artifact of the sequencing pipeline. An association between a missense DCLRE1C variant and V-gene and J-gene trimming of TCR beta chains was found in a later genetic analysis and replicated in an independent cohort. In an earlier analysis of a few hundred of the donors, most TCR beta V segments were observed in productive rearrangements about 87% or about 30% of the time, broadly matching IMGT annotations. The 87-base-pair reads could not distinguish some IMGT-functional V segments, including TRBV6-2 and TRBV6-3, so those segments were excluded. Presence/absence analyses assumed roughly uniform sequencing depth across donors, an assumption that may not hold. According to a later genetic analysis, donors in an Asian-associated ancestry cluster had fewer N-insertions in productive TCRs than the approximately 670-donor mean. It was suggested by the authors that the approach could potentially be generalized to other disease states and immunological phenotypes. Because counts were too low, roughly 17 rarely observed V segments, including chromosome 9 orphons, were left out of the earlier analysis of 500 to 750 of the donors. A few of the identified cytomegalovirus-associated TCR beta chains were confirmed in vitro to be specific for cytomegalovirus antigens. Most TCR sequences were observed very rarely across donors, whereas some public TCRs were present in many individuals. The only immune exposure information available for the cohort was CMV serostatus. Linkage disequilibrium might explain the correlated functional status among segregating V segments, but an unknown experimental factor could not be ruled out. According to a later analysis, most CMV-associated TCR beta chains appeared to be HLA-restricted, and the HLA associations seemed to be driven largely by CMV exposure. At a false discovery rate of 0.05, a later analysis linked about 17,000 TCR beta sequences to specific HLA alleles.

Here V drops 2 bases and J drops 0 bases, and the junction holds 6 bases not matched to any gene. Based on the germline V gene, the CDR1 and CDR2 sequences are SGHRS and YFSETQ. The CDR3 runs 16 amino acids, cysteine and phenylalanine included. The sequence is cut down to CDR3 DNA, 48 bases in frame from base 1. The source is a young man in good health and CMV-seropositive. The chain links TRBV5-1 with TRBJ1-1, and TRBD1 matches 8 of the central bases. Sequenced: PBMCs. The encoded CDR3 is CASSLTGGEMNTEAFF. The nucleotide sequence is TGCGCCAGCAGCTTAACAGGGGGGGAAATGAACACTGAAGCTTTCTTT.